This TCR beta chain is from a study of T-cell reconstitution after alpha-beta-depleted transplantation in children. Molecular barcoding with unique molecular identifiers was used for the TCRbeta library. Using its own MiXCR run on the PCR reads, TCRdb lists one record per CDR3 protein. The table includes hundreds of thousands of distinct CDR3 sequences, over 8% detected once. This clonotype was sampled from a human donor who donated a stem cell graft to a child with SCID. The sequencing here drew on PBMCs from the stem cell graft donor, taken from the stem cell graft.

CDR3 region: CASTADRISEQYF. The DNA for the CDR3 is TGTGCCAGCACTGCGGACCGGATCTCCGAGCAGTACTTC. The chain carries TRBV12-3 or TRBV12-4 and TRBJ2-7, with D unresolved. CDR3 length: 13 amino acids. The V gene lost 7 bases and the J gene lost 6 bases, with 16 bases spanning the gap.